Sequencing of this T cell receptor beta chain was carried out in a study of blood T cell repertoires in COVID-19. The wider study: COVID-19 samples, acute and convalescent, were from the United States, Italy and Spain. T cells, B-cell-depleted T cells, or PBMCs provided the cDNA or gDNA that served as material.

V shed 1 base and J 14 bases; nucleotides not matched to a gene: 4. Germline assignment: CDR1 SGHTA and CDR2 FQGNSA. This CDR3 is 11 amino acids long. Seattle patients were enrolled while actively infected and followed longitudinally. Source study methods: Reference gene primers were amplified, and this amplification served to estimate nucleated cell counts. The protocol was immunoSEQ multiplex PCR, while the TCRdb copy is restricted to in-frame clones and leaves out a portion. V, J and clone size were drawn from that table, and D and trimming were deduced from the DNA. The data contain 250,000 to 350,000 clones, about 87% of them singletons.

The clonotype originates from a woman between 45 and 65 years old with COVID-19, enrolled during active disease. Sequences were obtained from peripheral blood. J is TRBJ1-1 and V is TRBV7-2; TRBD1 aligns across 7 bases. The CDR3 spells CASSLGGQRFF. DNA for the CDR3: TGTGCCAGCAGCTTAGGGGGACAGCGGTTCTTT.